The subject of this entry is one T cell receptor (beta chain). Its specificity is not known. This record comes from a study of cytomegalovirus exposure and HLA in healthy donors. The wider study: Some 85 million unique TCRs from HLA-typed donors were held in an early data release.

Study findings and constraints: When analyzed later, the rates of TCR association showed variation by HLA locus, with DRB1 the most and HLA-C the fewest. Diagnosis of cytomegalovirus status made by the classifier reportedly showed high specificity and sensitivity.

CDR1 is SGDLS, CDR2 YYNGEE, per germline. The ends were cut back, 0 bases at V and 3 bases at J, with 10 bases in the middle. CDR3 length: 14 residues. Both 60 Vbeta primers and 13 Jbeta primers went into the PCR. Data came from immunoSEQ multiplex PCR; TCRdb stores just in-frame clones and leaves some out. Among 200,000 to 250,000 clones listed, over 70% were seen once. The TCR sequence derives from a woman aged 60-70 years in good health and CMV-seropositive. V gene TRBV9 combines with J gene TRBJ2-7, with a tentative D call TRBD1 (5 bases). Specimen: PBMCs. CDR3 in DNA: TGTGCCAGCAGCGTAGAGCACAGGAACTACGAGCAGTACTTC. Protein: CASSVEHRNYEQYF.